Detailed here is one TCR beta chain. The data were taken from a study of blood T cell repertoires in COVID-19. Using immunoSEQ multiplex PCR, the repertoire was profiled, and TCRdb retains in-frame clones only, with some absent. The repertoire holds about 50,000 clones, roughly 87% seen once, with less than 50% in the top ten. The TCR sequence derives from a woman aged 55-69 years with COVID-19, enrolled during active disease. Sequencing input: peripheral blood.

CDR3 region: CASSQDFRANEKLFF. CDR3 DNA: TGTGCCAGCAGCCAAGATTTCCGAGCTAATGAAAAACTGTTTTTT. The genes are TRBV3-1 (or the pseudogene TRBV3-2) and TRBJ1-4, with D uncertain. Germline loops: CDR1 LGHDT, CDR2 YNNKEL (reference sequence). With 0 bases removed from V and 3 bases from J, the gap between germline ends came to 8 bases. The CDR3 consists of 15 residues.